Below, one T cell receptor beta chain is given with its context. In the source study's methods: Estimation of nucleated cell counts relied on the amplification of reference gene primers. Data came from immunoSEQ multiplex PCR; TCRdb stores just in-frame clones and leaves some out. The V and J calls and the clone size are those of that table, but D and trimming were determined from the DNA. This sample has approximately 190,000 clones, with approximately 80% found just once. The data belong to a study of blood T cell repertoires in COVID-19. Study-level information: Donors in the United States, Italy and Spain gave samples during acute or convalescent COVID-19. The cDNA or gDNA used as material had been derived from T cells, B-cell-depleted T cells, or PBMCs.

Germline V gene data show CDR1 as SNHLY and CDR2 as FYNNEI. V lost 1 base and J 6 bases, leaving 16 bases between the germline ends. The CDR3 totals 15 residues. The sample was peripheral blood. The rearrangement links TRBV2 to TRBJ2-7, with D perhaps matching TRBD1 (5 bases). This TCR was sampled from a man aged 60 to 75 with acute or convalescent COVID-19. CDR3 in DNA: TGTGCCAGCAGTGAAGGGCAAGGGGCGTGGGGCGAGCAGTACTTC. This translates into CASSEGQGAWGEQYF.